This T cell receptor beta chain was observed in a study of control samples from healthy donors and cancer patients (dated by TCRdb to 2018 to 2021). Library preparation was by the immunoSEQ multiplex PCR assay. TCRdb obtained this table from immuneACCESS and retained in-frame rearrangements with V and J assigned. These tables miss some clones; where compared with another copy, unresolved V genes account for less than half of the shortfall, and the remainder is unexplained. For this sample the table gives 100,000 to 150,000 clones, of which 80% to 95% were detected only once. In total, the top ten clones hold 2% to 3% of the sample. On this clone itself: Its antigen is not yet known. Per-base qualities were not stored, and no clone one base away is much larger.

CDR3 length: 15 amino acids, cysteine to phenylalanine. The kept DNA is CDR3 alone, 45 bases in frame from the first base. For this chain, trimming is 5 bases at the V end and 8 bases at the J end, and the number of junction bases without a gene match is 9. CDR1 SGHRS and CDR2 YFSETQ were looked up in the germline V gene. Sequencing was performed on blood. The chain was built from TRBV5-1 and TRBJ1-4, with 10 central nucleotides matching TRBD1. The sequence derives from a man aged 35-49 years in good health. In nucleotides, the sequence is TGCGCCAGCAGACTACTCGGGACAGGGGTAGAAAAACTGTTTTTT. It is translated as CASRLLGTGVEKLFF.